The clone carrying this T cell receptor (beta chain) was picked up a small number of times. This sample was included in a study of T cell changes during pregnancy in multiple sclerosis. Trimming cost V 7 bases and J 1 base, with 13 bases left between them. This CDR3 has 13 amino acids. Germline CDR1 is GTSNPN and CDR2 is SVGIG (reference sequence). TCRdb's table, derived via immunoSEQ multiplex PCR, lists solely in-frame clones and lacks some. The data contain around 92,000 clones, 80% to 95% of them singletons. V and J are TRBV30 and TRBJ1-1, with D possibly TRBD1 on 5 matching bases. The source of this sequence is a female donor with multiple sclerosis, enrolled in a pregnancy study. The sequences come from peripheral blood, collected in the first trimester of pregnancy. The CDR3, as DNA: TGTGCCTCCCGACAGTTCACGAACACTGAAGCTTTCTTT. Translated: CASRQFTNTEAFF.